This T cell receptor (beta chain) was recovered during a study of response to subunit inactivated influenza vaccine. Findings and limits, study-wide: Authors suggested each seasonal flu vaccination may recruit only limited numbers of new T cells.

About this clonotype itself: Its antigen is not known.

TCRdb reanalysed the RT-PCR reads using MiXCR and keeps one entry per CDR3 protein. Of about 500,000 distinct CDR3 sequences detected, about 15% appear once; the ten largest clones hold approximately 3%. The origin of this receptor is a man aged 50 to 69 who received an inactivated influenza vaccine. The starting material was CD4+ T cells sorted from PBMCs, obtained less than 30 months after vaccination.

CDR3 nucleotide sequence: TGTGCCAGCAGTGGACAGACTTACGAGCAGTACTTC. Translating it yields CASSGQTYEQYF. This sequence joins TRBV2 and TRBJ2-7; D might be TRBD1 (5 bases). Per germline, CDR1 SNHLY and CDR2 FYNNEI. Trimming removed 4 bases at V and 4 bases at J, with 8 bases between. The CDR3 runs 12 residues.